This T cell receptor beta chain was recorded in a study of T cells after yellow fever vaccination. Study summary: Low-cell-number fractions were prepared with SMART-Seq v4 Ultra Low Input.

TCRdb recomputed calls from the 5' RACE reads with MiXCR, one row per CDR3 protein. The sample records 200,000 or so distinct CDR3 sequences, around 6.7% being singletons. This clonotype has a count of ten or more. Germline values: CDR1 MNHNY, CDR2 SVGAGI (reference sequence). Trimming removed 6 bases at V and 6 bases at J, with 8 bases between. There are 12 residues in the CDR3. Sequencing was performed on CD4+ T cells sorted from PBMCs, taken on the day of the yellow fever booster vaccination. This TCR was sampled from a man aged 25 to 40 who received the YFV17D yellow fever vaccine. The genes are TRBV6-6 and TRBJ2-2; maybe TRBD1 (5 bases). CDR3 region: CASRSGPGELFF. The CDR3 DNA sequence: TGTGCCAGCAGGTCAGGGCCCGGGGAGCTGTTTTTT.